These 16 T cell receptor beta chains originate from one sample sequenced in a study of cytomegalovirus exposure and HLA in healthy donors. It was with 60 Vbeta and 13 Jbeta primers that the PCR ran. Using immunoSEQ multiplex PCR, the repertoire was profiled, and TCRdb retains in-frame clones only, with some absent. This table has approximately 88,000 clones, 60% to 80% appearing once. Input material: PBMCs. The receptors shown here come from a man under 40 in good health and CMV-seronegative.

The rearrangement joins TRBV30 to TRBJ1-1; D not certain. Trimming took 5 bases from V and 0 from J, leaving 16 bases between them. The germline CDR1 and CDR2 sequences are GTSNPN and SVGIG (reference sequence). The CDR3 is 15 residues long. The DNA for the CDR3 is TGTGCCTGGCAAGTTCCCGCAGGCATGAACACTGAAGCTTTCTTT. Its protein is CAWQVPAGMNTEAFF.

This clone was seen a handful of times. The J gene is TRBJ1-1, the V gene TRBV6-1; no definite D call. Germline V gene data show CDR1 as MNHNS and CDR2 as SASEGT. This CDR3 has 10 amino acids. The V end was cut by 4 bases, the J end by 5 bases, with 2 bases between. DNA of the CDR3: TGTGCCAGCAGTGCGACTGAAGCTTTCTTT. Protein product: CASSATEAFF.

The rearrangement joins TRBV18 to TRBJ1-1; the D is unclear. The CDR3 is 16 amino acids. V lost 2 bases, J lost 0 bases, and 13 bases lay in between. Germline V CDR1 and CDR2: KGHSH, LQKENI. The CDR3 DNA reads TGTGCCAGCTCACCAACGAGGAGCACTCTGAACACTGAAGCTTTCTTT. It codes for CASSPTRSTLNTEAFF.

The gene calls are TRBV10-3 and TRBJ1-2; 9 bases match TRBD1. The CDR3 runs to 15 residues. Germline assignment: CDR1 ENHRY and CDR2 SYGVKD. V shed 3 bases, J shed 3 bases, and the junction held 5 bases outside the gene matches. For the CDR3, the DNA is TGTGCCATCAGTGATGTTACAGGGGGCGACTATGGCTACACCTTC. It specifies CAISDVTGGDYGYTF.

The V gene is TRBV2, the J gene TRBJ1-1, with 7 nucleotides matching TRBD1. The CDR3 loop spans 14 amino acids. The J segment lost 8 bases and the V segment lost 7 bases, leaving 13 bases of the junction unmatched. Germline V CDR1 and CDR2: SNHLY, FYNNEI. The chain's CDR3 is CASINKRETGEAFF. In DNA form, the CDR3 reads TGTGCCAGCATAAATAAAAGAGAGACAGGGGAAGCTTTCTTT. Variable domain in full (rest from reference TRBV2 and TRBJ1-1): EPEVTQTPSHQVTQMGQEVILRCVPISNHLYFYWYRQILGQKVEFLVSFYNNEISEKSEIFDDQFSVERPDGSNFTLKIRSTKLEDSAMYFCASINKRETGEAFFGQGTRLTVV.

The genes are TRBV5-1 and TRBJ2-1; TRBD2 might be the D (6 bases). V lost 3 bases, J lost 4 bases, and 14 bases lay in between. Looked up from germline, CDR1 is SGHRS and CDR2 is YFSETQ. This CDR3 is built from 15 residues. CDR3: CASSSGLSPYNEQFF. The DNA of the CDR3 is TGCGCCAGCAGCTCCGGACTATCCCCGTACAATGAGCAGTTCTTC.

The V and J genes are TRBV5-6 and TRBJ2-3; 7 positions agree with TRBD1. CDR1 is SGHDT and CDR2 is YYEEEE in the germline V gene. The V and J ends lost 2 bases and 6 bases, in that order; junction bases with no gene match: 6. The CDR3 extends over 14 amino acids. CDR3 sequence (DNA): TGTGCCAGCAGCTTTGACAGGGAACACGATACGCAGTATTTT. Its protein product is CASSFDREHDTQYF.

The CDR3 reads CASSQSGQARFHYGYTF. CDR3 coding DNA: TGCGCCAGCAGTCAATCGGGACAGGCCCGCTTCCACTATGGCTACACCTTC. V gene TRBV23-1 combines with J gene TRBJ1-2; 8 bases are shared with TRBD1. TRBV23-1 is an ORF; its function is uncertain. The CDR3 contains 17 residues. Unmatched junction bases numbered 9, after V lost 0 bases and J lost 3 bases.

The rearrangement links TRBV7-8 to TRBJ1-1; 7 bases fit TRBD1. V lost 6 bases to trimming and J lost 3 bases; unmatched junction nucleotides: 10. The CDR3 consists of 15 residues. Germline CDR1 and CDR2: SGHVS and FQNEAQ. The CDR3 nucleotides read TGTGCCAGCAGGACAGGGAAGGGGGCGGACACTGAAGCTTTCTTT. Protein sequence: CASRTGKGADTEAFF.

The V gene is TRBV6-1, the J gene TRBJ1-2, with D tentatively TRBD1 (5 bases). V lost 4 bases, J lost 5 bases, and 11 bases lay in between. The CDR3 loop spans 13 amino acids. Germline CDR1 MNHNS, CDR2 SASEGT. CDR3 amino acids: CASSGAGYYGYTF. CDR3 bases: TGTGCCAGCAGTGGGGCAGGGTATTATGGCTACACCTTC.

V usage is TRBV29-1 and J usage is TRBJ1-4; 10 nucleotides line up with TRBD1. With 2 bases clipped from V and 6 bases from J, the junction kept 6 bases outside the gene matches. CDR1 SQVTM and CDR2 ANQGSEA come from the germline V gene. The CDR3 spans 15 residues. As DNA, the CDR3 is TGCAGCGTTGAACTGACAGGGGGCGAGGATGAAAAACTGTTTTTT. Translating gives CSVELTGGEDEKLFF. The full variable domain, its missing parts supplied by reference TRBV29-1 and TRBJ1-4, is SAVISQKPSRDICQRGTSLTIQCQVDSQVTMMFWYRQQPGQSLTLIATANQGSEATYESGFVIDKFPISRPNLTFSTLTVSNMSPEDSSIYLCSVELTGGEDEKLFFGSGTQLSVL.

The chain carries TRBV5-5 and TRBJ2-4; TRBD2 aligns across 7 bases. Germline values: CDR1 SGHKS, CDR2 YYEKEE (reference sequence). The CDR3 length is 17 residues. V shed 3 bases and J 1 base; nucleotides not matched to a gene: 10. The CDR3 reads CASSSGGLVTAKNIQYF. Here the CDR3 DNA reads TGTGCCAGCAGCTCCGGGGGGTTGGTTACGGCCAAAAACATTCAGTACTTC.

The chain is built from TRBV7-9 and TRBJ2-5; 11 positions match TRBD1. The CDR3 sequence is 15 residues long. Germline trimming cut 5 bases from V and 6 bases from J; bases unmatched to any gene: 8. The germline V gene has CDR1 SEHNR and CDR2 FQNEAQ (reference sequence). The CDR3 DNA sequence: TGTGCCAGCAGCGGGGGGACAGGGGGTCCACAGACCCAGTACTTC. It encodes CASSGGTGGPQTQYF.

This chain uses TRBV19 with TRBJ2-2; D not certain. CDR3 length equals 13 residues. Germline V gives CDR1 LNHDA, CDR2 SQIVND (reference sequence). Trimming removed 6 bases at V and 2 bases at J, with 7 bases between. The CDR3 reads CASRIRNTGELFF. For the CDR3, the DNA is TGTGCCAGTAGAATTCGTAACACCGGGGAGCTGTTTTTT. The entire variable domain, with the rest obtained from reference TRBV19 and TRBJ2-2, is as follows: DGGITQSPKYLFRKEGQNVTLSCEQNLNHDAMYWYRQDPGQGLRLIYYSQIVNDFQKGDIAEGYSVSREKKESFPLTVTSAQKNPTAFYLCASRIRNTGELFFGEGSRLTVL.

This sequence joins TRBV10-2 and TRBJ2-5; 8 bases are a match to TRBD2. The tail of the sequence fits TRBJ2-7 better, so the J call may be wrong. Germline CDR1 WSHSY, CDR2 SAAADI. The CDR3 extends over 17 amino acids. The CDR3 nucleotides read TGCGCCAGCAGTGTGACCCACGGACTAGCAGGAGACTACGAGCAGTACTTC. Protein: CASSVTHGLAGDYEQYF.

This clone came up once. DNA for the CDR3: TGTGCCATCAGTGGGGGGGGAGGCAATCAGCCCCAGCATTTT. Protein sequence: CAISGGGGNQPQHF. The chain carries TRBV10-3 and TRBJ1-5, with D possibly being TRBD1 (5 bases). The CDR3 sequence is 14 residues long. Germline-derived CDR1 and CDR2 are ENHRY and SYGVKD. Trimming took 4 bases from V and 2 from J, leaving 9 bases between them.